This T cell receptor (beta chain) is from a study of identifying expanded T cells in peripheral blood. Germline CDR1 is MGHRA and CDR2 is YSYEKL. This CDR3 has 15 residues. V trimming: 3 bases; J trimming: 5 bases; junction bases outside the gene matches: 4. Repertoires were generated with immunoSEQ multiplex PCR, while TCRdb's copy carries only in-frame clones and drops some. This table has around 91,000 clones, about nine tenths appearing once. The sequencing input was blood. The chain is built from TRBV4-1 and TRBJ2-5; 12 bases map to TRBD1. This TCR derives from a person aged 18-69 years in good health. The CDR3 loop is CASSQRDRGRETQYF. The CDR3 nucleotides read TGCGCCAGCAGCCAGAGGGACAGGGGGCGGGAGACCCAGTACTTC.